Following are 28 T cell receptor beta chains from one sample sequenced in a study of T cells expressing NK-cell markers. Each CDR3 protein gets one entry in TCRdb, which reprocessed the 5' RACE reads and gives no DNA. This table holds 25,000 to 35,000 distinct CDR3 sequences. Sample: blood T cells: a sorted CD56 or NKG2C T cell subset, CD4+ or CD8+ T cells, or bulk PBMC T cells (not recorded which). The receptors shown here come from a woman between 18 and 70 years old in good health.

The rearrangement joins TRBV5-1 to TRBJ2-7. The CDR3 sequence is 12 residues long. Germline V gene sequence: CDR1 SGHRS, CDR2 YFSETQ. CDR3: CASSSTSYEQYF.

The rearrangement joins TRBV18 to TRBJ2-7. The germline gives CDR1 KGHSH, CDR2 LQKENI. The CDR3 runs 14 residues. Here the CDR3 reads CASSPDGSSYEQYF.

The chain uses TRBV27 and TRBJ2-3; the TCRdb D gene call, TRBD2, has no DNA to confirm it. CDR3 length equals 13 residues. Per germline, CDR1 MNHEY and CDR2 SMNVEV (reference sequence). CDR3 region: CASSLSGGRVEYF.

V usage is TRBV15 and J usage is TRBJ2-3. The CDR3 loop spans 13 amino acids. Looked up from germline, CDR1 is LNHNV and CDR2 is YYDKDF (reference sequence). The CDR3 here is CATSPRFADTQYF.

The chain recombines TRBV29-1 with TRBJ2-1; no DNA is available, so the TRBD1 call from TCRdb remains unchecked. Germline V CDR1 and CDR2: SQVTM, ANQGSEA. This CDR3 spans 13 amino acids. This CDR3 is CSVEYRVDNEQFF.

The chain links TRBV7-9 to TRBJ2-1; TCRdb picks TRBD1, but there is no DNA to check that call. The germline gives CDR1 SEHNR, CDR2 FQNEAQ (reference sequence). CDR3 length: 12 residues. The CDR3 sequence is CASSRGTGEQFF.

The chain combines TRBV20-1 with TRBJ2-1; as DNA is missing, the TRBD1 call by TCRdb cannot be tested. CDR1 is DFQATT, CDR2 SNEGSKA, per germline (reference sequence). This CDR3 is 14 amino acids long. CDR3 amino acids: CSARAGTGSNEQFF.

The rearrangement uses TRBV20-1 and TRBJ1-2; TCRdb lists TRBD1, though no DNA is available to test this call. This CDR3 is 12 amino acids long. Germline assignment: CDR1 DFQATT and CDR2 SNEGSKA (reference sequence). The CDR3 here is CSASLGPGVLTF.

The chain has TRBV29-1 and TRBJ2-7; checking the TCRdb D call of TRBD1 is not possible without DNA. CDR3 length: 16 amino acids. Per germline, CDR1 SQVTM and CDR2 ANQGSEA. The CDR3 protein is CSVEGNPGQGDYEQYF.

This chain links TRBV7-9 with TRBJ2-5; the D call from TCRdb, TRBD1, cannot be confirmed without DNA. Germline values: CDR1 SEHNR, CDR2 FQNEAQ (reference sequence). This CDR3 has 14 amino acids. The CDR3 protein is CASSIATGRETQYF.

The gene calls are TRBV6-1 and TRBJ2-7; TCRdb proposes TRBD1, but this gene call is untestable without DNA. CDR1 is MNHNS and CDR2 is SASEGT in the germline V gene. The CDR3 has 13 residues. The CDR3 reads CASSAGTGHEQYF.

The chain combines TRBV29-1 with TRBJ2-7; the TRBD2 assignment by TCRdb is unverifiable without DNA. Germline V gene sequence: CDR1 SQVTM, CDR2 ANQGSEA. The CDR3 runs to 17 residues. The CDR3 is CSVEEPVPGLAIYEQYF.

The rearrangement uses TRBV29-1 and TRBJ2-5; TCRdb outputs TRBD1, but without DNA this stays unchecked. CDR3 length: 13 residues. Per germline, CDR1 SQVTM and CDR2 ANQGSEA. This CDR3 is CSVLVGGLETQYF. Complete variable domain (other parts from reference TRBV29-1 and TRBJ2-5): SAVISQKPSRDICQRGTSLTIQCQVDSQVTMMFWYRQQPGQSLTLIATANQGSEATYESGFVIDKFPISRPNLTFSTLTVSNMSPEDSSIYLCSVLVGGLETQYFGPGTRLLVL.

The rearrangement joins TRBV5-1 to TRBJ2-7. Germline V gene sequence: CDR1 SGHRS, CDR2 YFSETQ. There are 13 residues in the CDR3. The chain's CDR3 is CASSLKAGYEQYF.

The V call is TRBV20-1, the J call TRBJ2-3; with no DNA, the TCRdb D assignment of TRBD1 cannot be verified. Germline V gene sequence: CDR1 DFQATT, CDR2 SNEGSKA (reference sequence). This CDR3 region has 14 residues. CDR3 region: CSANPGTGEDTQYF.

V usage is TRBV9 and J usage is TRBJ2-2. The germline CDR1 and CDR2 sequences are SGDLS and YYNGEE. The CDR3 is 11 residues long. The CDR3 reads CASTANGELFF.

The V gene is TRBV9, the J gene TRBJ2-7; the TRBD1 assignment by TCRdb is unverifiable without DNA. The CDR3 extends over 15 amino acids. Germline V lookup: CDR1 SGDLS, CDR2 YYNGEE. CDR3 sequence reads: CASSADWTERGEQYF.

CDR3 residues: CAISGRGSGNTIYF. The chain employs TRBV10-3 and TRBJ1-3. The CDR3 spans 14 residues. Germline lookup yields CDR1 ENHRY and CDR2 SYGVKD.

The V gene is TRBV18, the J gene TRBJ2-7; TCRdb reports TRBD2, a call that lacks DNA to check it against. CDR1 and CDR2 from the germline V gene are KGHSH and LQKENI. This CDR3 has 14 residues. The CDR3 loop reads CASSPGRTNYEQYF.

V gene TRBV27 combines with J gene TRBJ1-5; TCRdb picks TRBD1, but there is no DNA to check that call. Germline assignment: CDR1 MNHEY and CDR2 SMNVEV (reference sequence). The CDR3 is 14 residues long. The chain's CDR3 is CASSSLRGAQPQHF.

The V gene is TRBV29-1, the J gene TRBJ2-1; TCRdb names TRBD2, which stays unverified in the absence of DNA. This CDR3 spans 17 amino acids. Germline V gene lookup returns CDR1 SQVTM and CDR2 ANQGSEA. CDR3 sequence reads: CSVERGLRRGGWNEQFF.

The rearrangement links TRBV7-9 to TRBJ1-4; TCRdb names TRBD1, which stays unverified in the absence of DNA. The CDR3 runs to 16 residues. Germline CDR1 and CDR2: SEHNR and FQNEAQ (reference sequence). CDR3 amino acids: CASTVQQGRSNEKLFF.

This chain links TRBV7-6 with TRBJ1-1. The CDR3 length is 13 residues. Germline V lookup: CDR1 SGHVS, CDR2 FNYEAQ. The chain's CDR3 is CASSLDRRTEAFF.

The gene calls are TRBV7-3 and TRBJ2-3; TCRdb's D call of TRBD1 is untestable without DNA. The CDR3 runs 19 residues. Germline CDR1 is SGHTA and CDR2 is FQGTGA. This CDR3 is CASSPQHRGGGTVRNTQYF.

The CDR3 loop is CASSLSGNEQYF. This sequence joins TRBV7-8 and TRBJ2-7. Germline loops: CDR1 SGHVS, CDR2 FQNEAQ. The CDR3 runs 12 residues. The full variable domain, in which reference TRBV7-8 and TRBJ2-7 provide the parts outside the CDR3, is GAGVSQSPRYKVAKRGQDVALRCDPISGHVSLFWYQQALGQGPEFLTYFQNEAQLDKSGLPSDRFFAERPEGSVSTLKIQRTQQEDSAVYLCASSLSGNEQYFGPGTRLTVT.

The rearrangement joins TRBV20-1 to TRBJ2-1; checking the TCRdb D call of TRBD1 is not possible without DNA. Per germline, CDR1 DFQATT and CDR2 SNEGSKA (reference sequence). This CDR3 region has 13 residues. The CDR3 sequence is CSARGDRDNEQFF.

The chain joins TRBV29-1 to TRBJ1-2; the TRBD1 assignment by TCRdb is unverifiable without DNA. The CDR3 covers 13 residues. Germline V gene data show CDR1 as SQVTM and CDR2 as ANQGSEA. CDR3 sequence: CSVEGGPGYGYTF.

This rearrangement joins TRBV11-2 to TRBJ2-1; the TCRdb D gene call, TRBD1, has no DNA to confirm it. The CDR3 spans 17 residues. Germline CDR1 reads SGHAT; CDR2 reads FQNNGV. CDR3 in amino acids: CASSLDLETGYYNEQFF. The full variable domain, in which reference TRBV11-2 and TRBJ2-1 provide the parts outside the CDR3, is EAGVAQSPRYKIIEKRQSVAFWCNPISGHATLYWYQQILGQGPKLLIQFQNNGVVDDSQLPKDRFSAERLKGVDSTLKIQPAKLEDSAVYLCASSLDLETGYYNEQFFGPGTRLTVL.